This is a list of T cell receptor beta chains from one sample in a study of T cell responses to AZD1222 COVID-19 vaccine. Assay used: immunoSEQ multiplex PCR; TCRdb lists only in-frame clones, some missing. This sample has tens of thousands of clones, with approximately 89% found just once. The sequenced sample was peripheral blood, obtained on day 0 of AZD1222 vaccination. These receptors all come from an adult in good health. Both conserved end residues are part of each CDR3. D genes are given only for firm matches. The size entry is marked missing in some rows and otherwise reads once, few, many or a size class.

>NA|TRBV2|NA|TRBJ2-5
CASSARPGKETQYF
TGTGCCAGCAGTGCTCGGCCGGGAAAAGAGACCCAGTACTTC
>NA|TRBV5-6|TRBD2|TRBJ2-1
CASSPEGLAGGGYNEQFF
TGTGCCAGCAGCCCTGAGGGGCTAGCGGGAGGAGGGTACAATGAGCAGTTCTTC
>NA|TRBV5-1|NA|TRBJ2-1
CASLAQDEQFF
TGCGCCAGTCTAGCGCAAGATGAGCAGTTCTTC
>few|TRBV4-2|NA|TRBJ2-5
CASSHGQGRETQYF
TGTGCCAGCAGCCACGGTCAGGGTCGAGAGACCCAGTACTTC
>NA|TRBV7-2|NA|TRBJ1-2
CASSLDLTVTNYGYTF
TGTGCCAGCAGCTTAGATCTAACAGTAACTAACTATGGCTACACCTTC
>NA|TRBV5-4|NA|TRBJ1-1
CASSQGTWGTEAFF
TGTGCCAGCAGCCAGGGGACCTGGGGGACTGAAGCTTTCTTT
>NA|TRBV6-5|NA|TRBJ1-3
CASRLGDYSGNTIYF
TGTGCCAGCAGACTAGGGGATTATTCTGGAAACACCATATATTTT
>NA|TRBV27|NA|TRBJ2-4
CASSSIWNGDIQYF
TGTGCCAGCAGTTCAATATGGAACGGTGACATTCAGTACTTC
>NA|TRBV29-1|NA|TRBJ2-3
CSVEDPPDTQYF
TGCAGCGTTGAAGACCCCCCAGATACGCAGTATTTT
>NA|TRBV6-5|NA|TRBJ1-5
CASGRDYSNQPQHF
TGTGCCAGCGGTAGGGATTATAGCAATCAGCCCCAGCATTTT
>NA|TRBV7-8|NA|TRBJ1-6
CASSLDPPRYNSPLHF
TGTGCCAGCAGCTTAGATCCCCCCCGATATAATTCACCCCTCCACTTT
>NA|TRBV24-1|NA|TRBJ2-2
CATSGGGELFF
TGTGCCACCAGTGGGGGCGGGGAGCTGTTTTTT
>NA|TRBV9|TRBD1|TRBJ2-3
CASSARGFTDTQYF
TGTGCCAGCAGCGCCAGGGGGTTCACAGATACGCAGTATTTT
>NA|TRBV7-9|NA|TRBJ1-1
CASSPDQGENTEAFF
TGTGCCAGCAGCCCCGACCAAGGGGAGAACACTGAAGCTTTCTTT
>NA|TRBV13|TRBD1|TRBJ1-3
CASSLGDRVNGNTIYF
TGTGCCAGCAGCTTAGGGGACAGGGTTAATGGAAACACCATATATTTT
>NA|TRBV6-5|NA|TRBJ1-3
CASSSTLSSGNTIYF
TGTGCCAGCAGTTCAACTCTGAGCTCTGGAAACACCATATATTTT
>NA|TRBV30|NA|TRBJ2-6
CAWRGVPDRPDSGANVLTF
TGTGCCTGGAGAGGAGTACCAGACAGGCCGGACTCTGGGGCCAACGTCCTGACTTTC
>NA|TRBV2|NA|TRBJ2-7
CASSDLGRGDSDEQYF
TGTGCCAGCAGTGATCTCGGCAGGGGTGACTCAGACGAGCAGTACTTC
>NA|TRBV2|TRBD1|TRBJ1-5
CAGRQGLNQPQHF
TGTGCCGGCAGACAGGGGTTGAATCAGCCCCAGCATTTT
>NA|TRBV5-4|NA|TRBJ2-1
CASSQRGGGEQFF
TGTGCCAGCAGCCAAAGGGGGGGAGGGGAGCAGTTCTTC
>NA|TRBV7-9|NA|TRBJ1-3
CASSLANRAGNTIYF
TGTGCCAGCAGCTTAGCGAACAGGGCCGGAAACACCATATATTTT
>NA|TRBV19|NA|TRBJ1-1
CASSRGAWTEAFF
TGTGCCAGTAGTAGGGGGGCTTGGACTGAAGCTTTCTTT
>NA|TRBV3-1/TRBV3-2|TRBD2|TRBJ2-1
CASSQDFPAGGEYNEQFF
TGTGCCAGCAGCCAAGATTTTCCAGCGGGAGGGGAGTACAATGAGCAGTTCTTC
>few|TRBV7-6|TRBD2|TRBJ2-1
CASSLAYWTSNNEQFF
TGTGCCAGCAGCTTAGCTTACTGGACTAGCAACAATGAGCAGTTCTTC
>NA|TRBV27|TRBD1|TRBJ1-5
CASSKNRGQGQPQHF
TGTGCCAGCAGTAAAAACAGGGGGCAGGGTCAGCCCCAGCATTTT
>NA|TRBV6-5|TRBD2|TRBJ2-7
CASSPSGRGTGEQYF
TGTGCCAGCTCCCCGAGTGGGCGGGGGACCGGGGAGCAGTACTTC
>few|TRBV2|TRBD1|TRBJ1-3
CASTQTGSGNTIYF
TGTGCCAGCACACAGACAGGGTCTGGAAACACCATATATTTT
>NA|TRBV9|TRBD1|TRBJ2-2
CASSGTGTGGIGELFF
TGTGCCAGCAGCGGAACCGGGACAGGGGGAATCGGGGAGCTGTTTTTT
>NA|TRBV18|TRBD1|TRBJ2-3
CASSPRLGTAQGDTQYF
TGTGCCAGCTCACCGCGATTGGGGACAGCCCAGGGGGATACGCAGTATTTT
>NA|TRBV3-1/TRBV3-2|NA|TRBJ1-2
CASSQDLGGPGYTF
TGTGCCAGCAGCCAAGATCTGGGGGGCCCTGGCTACACCTTC
>once|TRBV6-1|NA|TRBJ1-5
CASSVPGRHTNQPQHF
TGTGCCAGCAGTGTGCCGGGGAGGCATACCAATCAGCCCCAGCATTTT